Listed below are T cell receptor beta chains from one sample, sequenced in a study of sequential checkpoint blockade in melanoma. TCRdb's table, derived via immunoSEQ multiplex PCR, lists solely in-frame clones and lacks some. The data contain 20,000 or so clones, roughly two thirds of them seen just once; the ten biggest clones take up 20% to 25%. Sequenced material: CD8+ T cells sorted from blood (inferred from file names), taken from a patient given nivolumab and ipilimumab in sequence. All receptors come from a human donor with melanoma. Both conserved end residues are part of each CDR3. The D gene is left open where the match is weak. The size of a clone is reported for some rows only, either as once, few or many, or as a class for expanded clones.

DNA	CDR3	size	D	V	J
TGTGCCAGCAGTTGGGGGACAGGTCGGAACTATGGCTACACCTTC	CASSWGTGRNYGYTF	large	TRBD1	TRBV6-5	TRBJ1-2
TGCGCCAGCAGCGGGCAGGCAACTAATGAAAAACTGTTTTTT	CASSGQATNEKLFF	-	-	TRBV5-1	TRBJ1-4
TGTGCCAGCAGCTTTGGGCAGCTGAACACTGAAGCTTTCTTT	CASSFGQLNTEAFF	-	-	TRBV7-8	TRBJ1-1
TGTGCCTGGAGTCCACCGGGACAGGGGGCGGTTGGCTACACCTTC	CAWSPPGQGAVGYTF	-	TRBD1	TRBV30	TRBJ1-2
TGTGCCAGCAGCTTAGCGACAGGCTTGACGTCCTACGAGCAGTACTTC	CASSLATGLTSYEQYF	-	-	TRBV7-9	TRBJ2-7
TGTGCCAGCCGGCCATCCGGGAGTAAATACTACGAGCAGTACTTC	CASRPSGSKYYEQYF	-	-	TRBV28	TRBJ2-7
TGTGCCAGCAGTCCTCAGGGCACAATCTATGGCTACACCTTC	CASSPQGTIYGYTF	-	-	TRBV27	TRBJ1-2
TGTGCCAGCAGCCCCTTGAGGGGGCGGGAGACCCAGTACTTC	CASSPLRGRETQYF	medium-sized	TRBD1	TRBV7-6	TRBJ2-5
TGTGCCAGCAGCTCCGGGACAGGGGGTATAGACACTGAAGCTTTCTTT	CASSSGTGGIDTEAFF	-	TRBD1	TRBV7-9	TRBJ1-1
TGTGCCAGCAGCTTAGGACAGGGGGCCTATGGCTACACCTTC	CASSLGQGAYGYTF	-	TRBD1	TRBV5-5	TRBJ1-2
TGTGCCAGCAGCCGACATGATCCGAACTATGGCTACACCTTC	CASSRHDPNYGYTF	-	-	TRBV7-9	TRBJ1-2
TGTGCCAGCAGTGAGGACAGGGGAGTCTACGAGCAGTACTTC	CASSEDRGVYEQYF	once	TRBD1	TRBV2	TRBJ2-7
TGTGCCAGCAGCCTATCTCCGACAGGTCCCTATGGCTACACCTTC	CASSLSPTGPYGYTF	-	-	TRBV9	TRBJ1-2
TGTGCCAGCAGCCCTAGGCCTAGCGGGACCTACGAGCAGTACTTC	CASSPRPSGTYEQYF	few	TRBD2	TRBV7-2	TRBJ2-7
TGTGCCAGCAGCGAGGCGGGCGTCTACGAGCAGTACTTC	CASSEAGVYEQYF	-	-	TRBV7-9	TRBJ2-7
TGTGCCAGCAGTTTATCGAGGGATTACGAGCAGTACTTC	CASSLSRDYEQYF	-	-	TRBV27	TRBJ2-7
TGTGCCAGCAGTGGGGCCGGGGTAGTAAGTGCTAGCGGGAATACCTACGAGCAGTACTTC	CASSGAGVVSASGNTYEQYF	-	TRBD2	TRBV2	TRBJ2-7
TGTGCCAGCAGCAAAGTCGGGTGGTCCACAGATACGCAGTATTTT	CASSKVGWSTDTQYF	-	-	TRBV21-1	TRBJ2-3
TGTGCCGTACGGGGGGGCTATGGCTACACCTTC	CAVRGGYGYTF	-	-	TRBV7-9	TRBJ1-2
TGTGCCAGTAGTATCGGACAGGGGGCCACTGAAGCTTTCTTT	CASSIGQGATEAFF	-	TRBD1	TRBV19	TRBJ1-1
TGTGCCAGCAGTCCCTTGAGGGGCGGGACTTCTTACAATGAGCAGTTCTTC	CASSPLRGGTSYNEQFF	-	-	TRBV28	TRBJ2-1
TGTGCCAGTAGTATAACCTCACAGGGGGGCAATCAGCCCCAGCATTTT	CASSITSQGGNQPQHF	-	TRBD1	TRBV19	TRBJ1-5
TGTGCCAGCAGTGTGACAGTCCAAGAGACCCAGTACTTC	CASSVTVQETQYF	-	-	TRBV7-3	TRBJ2-5
TGTGCCAGTAGCATCGGACTGACTAGCAATCAGCCCCAGCATTTT	CASSIGLTSNQPQHF	-	-	TRBV19	TRBJ1-5
TGTGCCAGCAACCTTGGACAGGGGGCGTCCTACGAGCAGTACTTC	CASNLGQGASYEQYF	-	TRBD1	TRBV19	TRBJ2-7
TGTGCCATCAGTGAGGACGCTCGGAGTTACTATGGCTACACCTTC	CAISEDARSYYGYTF	-	-	TRBV10-3	TRBJ1-2